Listed below are T cell receptor beta chains from one sample, sequenced in a study of T cells in Graves' hyperthyroidism and ophthalmopathy. TCRdb called the multiplex PCR reads again in MiXCR, with one record for every CDR3 protein. The sample yields fewer than 850,000 distinct CDR3 sequences, approximately 15% seen once. The sample comprised blood. These receptors all come from a man aged 45 to 65 with Graves' hyperthyroidism. Each CDR3 is given with its conserved first and last residue. Fields, in order: J gene, D gene, V gene, clone size, CDR3 DNA, CDR3 protein. The D gene is left open where the match is weak. Clone size is not always given. Where it is, it says once, few, many or a class for expanded clones.

TRBJ1-1,.,TRBV6-2/TRBV6-3,few,TGTGCCAGCACACCCAGGGGCACTGAAGCTTTCTTT,CASTPRGTEAFF
TRBJ2-1,.,TRBV7-8,.,TGTGCCAGCAGCTGGACATTCTACAATGAGCAGTTCTTC,CASSWTFYNEQFF
TRBJ2-6,.,TRBV11-2,many,TGTGCCAGCAGCTTAGCAGGGACCGGGGCCAACGTCCTGACTTTC,CASSLAGTGANVLTF
TRBJ1-1,.,TRBV6-1,.,TGTGCCAGCAGTGAAGACCGGTTCTATGGGACTGAAGCTTTCTTT,CASSEDRFYGTEAFF
TRBJ2-2,.,TRBV6-5,.,TGTGCCAGCGGTTGCCAGGTCTGCACCGGGGAGCTGTTTTTT,CASGCQVCTGELFF
TRBJ1-3,.,TRBV7-6,many,TGTGCCAGCAGCCCCCTGACGGGGACGAGATCTGGAAACACCATATATTTT,CASSPLTGTRSGNTIYF
TRBJ2-7,.,TRBV2,many,TGTGCCAGCACCCAACAGGGATGGGACGAGCAGTACTTC,CASTQQGWDEQYF
TRBJ1-5,.,TRBV6-5,few,TGTGCCAGCAGTTACTGGGGATCTAATAGCAATCAGCCCCAGCATTTT,CASSYWGSNSNQPQHF
TRBJ2-7,.,TRBV19,.,TGTGCCAGTAGACCCGGGACGGGGAGCTCCTACGAGCAGTACTTC,CASRPGTGSSYEQYF
TRBJ2-7,.,TRBV28,.,TGTGCCAGCAGACCCGGGACTCGAACCTACGAGCAGTACTTC,CASRPGTRTYEQYF
TRBJ1-5,.,TRBV28,many,TGTGCCAGCAGTTATCAAGCACCCAGGAATCAGCCCCAGCATTTT,CASSYQAPRNQPQHF
TRBJ2-5,.,TRBV6-1,many,TGTGCCAGCAGGGGGCTGATGGAGACCCAGTACTTC,CASRGLMETQYF
TRBJ2-7,.,TRBV14,.,TGTGCCGGACACCTCACCCACTACGAGCAGTACTTC,CAGHLTHYEQYF
TRBJ2-1,.,TRBV12-3/TRBV12-4,many,TGTGCCAGCAGTTTAAGTGTCTGGGGTGAGCAGTTCTTC,CASSLSVWGEQFF
TRBJ2-5,TRBD2,TRBV19,many,TGTGCCAGTAGTGCCCCTTATACGGGAGGCCAAGAGACCCAGTACTTC,CASSAPYTGGQETQYF
TRBJ2-1,.,TRBV27,few,TGTGCCAGCAGGGCCCTAGACAATGAGCAGTTCTTC,CASRALDNEQFF
TRBJ1-1,.,TRBV29-1,.,TGCAGCGTTGAAGAGGACGGGGAGGGAGCTTTCTTT,CSVEEDGEGAFF
TRBJ2-7,TRBD2,TRBV27,many,TGTGCCAGCAATCCTAGCGGGAGGGCCGGGGAGCAGTACTTC,CASNPSGRAGEQYF
TRBJ2-1,TRBD2,TRBV5-6,.,TGTGCCAGCAGCCTAAGCGGGAGAGTCTACAATGAGCAGTTCTTC,CASSLSGRVYNEQFF
TRBJ2-5,.,TRBV4-1,.,TGCGCCAGCCGCCAAGCACCGATCCGGGAGACCCAGTACTTC,CASRQAPIRETQYF
TRBJ2-7,TRBD2,TRBV19,few,TGTGCCAGTAGTATCCGTAGCGGGGGAAACTACGAGCAGTACTTC,CASSIRSGGNYEQYF
TRBJ2-5,.,TRBV5-1,.,TGCGCCAGCAGCTTGTTTGCTGGGTCCGGGATGGCGACCCAGTACTTC,CASSLFAGSGMATQYF
TRBJ2-2,TRBD2,TRBV20-1,.,TGCAGTGCTAGAGGCGGACTAGCGGGGCTTAACACCGGGGAGCTGTTTTTT,CSARGGLAGLNTGELFF
TRBJ2-7,TRBD2,TRBV20-1,few,TGCAGTGCTAGAACATATCAAGTGGGGACTAGCGGCGCCAGCTCCTACGAGCAGTACTTC,CSARTYQVGTSGASSYEQYF
TRBJ2-2,TRBD2,TRBV7-3,many,TGTGCCAGCAGCTTACGGGAGGACGGGGAGCTGTTTTTT,CASSLREDGELFF
TRBJ2-7,TRBD1,TRBV11-2,many,TGTGCCAGCAGCCACCAGGGGGTTCTATCCTACGAGCAGTACTTC,CASSHQGVLSYEQYF
TRBJ1-2,.,TRBV20-1,many,TGCAGTGCTAGAGGAGGGGTGTCTAACTATGGCTACACCTTC,CSARGGVSNYGYTF
TRBJ2-5,.,TRBV2,many,TGTGCCAGCAGCAGGGGCGTGGAGGAGACCCAGTACTTC,CASSRGVEETQYF
TRBJ2-1,.,TRBV3-1,.,TGTGCCAGCAGCCAAGAAGGCGGGTTCTACAATGAGCAGTTCTTC,CASSQEGGFYNEQFF
TRBJ2-3,TRBD2,TRBV5-1,.,TGCGCCAGTAAGCGGGAGTGGGCAGATACGCAGTATTTT,CASKREWADTQYF
TRBJ2-7,.,TRBV10-1,few,TGCGCCAGCAGTGTATCGCTTGGCGGCGAGCAGTACTTC,CASSVSLGGEQYF
TRBJ1-1,.,TRBV29-1,.,TGCAGAGGTCAGGGAGGGAACACTGAAGCTTTCTTT,CRGQGGNTEAFF
TRBJ2-7,.,TRBV7-9,few,TGTGCCAGCAGCTTCTTACAACCCGAAGGGTACGAGCAGTACTTC,CASSFLQPEGYEQYF
TRBJ1-1,TRBD1,TRBV6-1,many,TGTGCCAGCAGCCAGCGGAGGACAGGGAGTATCACTGAAGCTTTCTTT,CASSQRRTGSITEAFF
TRBJ2-5,.,TRBV15,many,TGTGCCACCAGCAGAGATCAGGGCAGGGGAGAGACCCAGTACTTC,CATSRDQGRGETQYF
TRBJ1-1,TRBD1,TRBV6-1,.,TGTGCCAGTGAACGACAGGGGGAGACTCGAGTAATGAACACTGAAGCTTTCTTT,CASERQGETRVMNTEAFF
TRBJ2-7,TRBD2,TRBV7-2,.,TGTGCCAGCAGCTTCACCGGGACTAGCAATTACGAGCAGTACTTC,CASSFTGTSNYEQYF
TRBJ2-3,TRBD2,TRBV29-1,.,TGCAGCGTTGGTAGCGGGACTAGGGCAGATACGCAGTATTTT,CSVGSGTRADTQYF
TRBJ2-1,TRBD2,TRBV11-2,many,TGTGCCAGCAGCGACTGGACTAGCGCTAGTGAGCAGTTCTTC,CASSDWTSASEQFF
TRBJ2-4,.,TRBV12-3/TRBV12-4,few,TGTGCCAGCAGTTTACCCCGAACAGGGTCCCTAGCCAAAAACATTCAGTACTTC,CASSLPRTGSLAKNIQYF
TRBJ2-1,.,TRBV27,many,TGTGCCAGCAGTCAGTGGACAGGGCGGGGTAGCGGGATCTCGCGGAATGAGCAGTTCTTC,CASSQWTGRGSGISRNEQFF